The 14 T cell receptor beta chains below all came from one sample that was sequenced in a study of blood T cell repertoires in COVID-19. Profiled with immunoSEQ multiplex PCR; TCRdb holds only in-frame clones, not every one. The sample carries fewer than 25,000 clones, roughly 79% recorded once. Source material: peripheral blood. These receptors were taken from a man between 65 and 85 years old with acute or convalescent COVID-19.

V is TRBV3-1 (or the pseudogene TRBV3-2) and J is TRBJ2-7, with a possible D match to TRBD2 (6 bases). The ends were cut back, 4 bases at V and 5 bases at J, with 9 bases in the middle. CDR3 size: 12 residues. The germline V gene has CDR1 LGHDT and CDR2 YNNKEL (reference sequence). The CDR3 sequence: CASSPREDEQYF. The DNA for the CDR3 is TGTGCCAGCAGCCCAAGGGAGGACGAGCAGTACTTC.

The chain couples TRBV7-2 to TRBJ2-1; D may be TRBD2 (6 bases). Germline loops: CDR1 SGHTA, CDR2 FQGNSA. This CDR3 has 16 residues. Trimming took off 5 bases at V and 0 bases at J, with 14 bases between the two ends. The CDR3 DNA is TGTGCCAGCAGCCCCGTTGCGGGGTCCTCCTACAATGAGCAGTTCTTC. Its protein product is CASSPVAGSSYNEQFF.

This clone was counted a few times. The V call is TRBV21-1, the J call TRBJ2-3; the table's D call of TRBD1 was not tested on the DNA. TRBV21-1 is tagged as a pseudogene. CDR3 length: 15 residues. CDR3 sequence: CASSGGQLRTDTQYF. CDR3 nucleotide sequence: TGTGCCAGCAGCGGAGGACAGTTACGTACAGATACGCAGTATTTT.

The chain joins TRBV5-4 to TRBJ2-3; possible D gene TRBD2, 7 bases. The V gene's germline CDR1 is SGHNT and CDR2 YYREEE (reference sequence). The length of the CDR3 is 14 residues. Trimming took off 0 bases at V and 5 bases at J, with 10 bases between the two ends. The CDR3 spells CASSLAGGRDTQYF. The CDR3 DNA is TGTGCCAGCAGCTTGGCCGGGGGGCGAGATACGCAGTATTTT. The full variable domain, with the rest looked up from reference TRBV5-4 and TRBJ2-3, is ETGVTQSPTHLIKTRGQQVTLRCSSQSGHNTVSWYQQALGQGPQFIFQYYREEENGRGNFPPRFSGLQFPNYSSELNVNALELDDSALYLCASSLAGGRDTQYFGPGTRLTVL.

Points on this clone: The DNA is left out, because the CDR3 cannot be placed on it with certainty; the CDR3 is given as TCRdb lists it. This chain joins TRBV12-2 and TRBJ1-5; TRBD1, the table's D call, was not compared with the DNA. TRBV12-2 has pseudogene status. Ends included, the CDR3 has 16 residues. CDR3: CASRYRCQRCNQPQHF.

The chain combines TRBV10-3 with TRBJ1-2; D is possibly TRBD1 (5 bases). The length of the CDR3 is 12 residues. Germline loops: CDR1 ENHRY, CDR2 SYGVKD. V dropped 7 bases and J dropped 6 bases, with 12 bases sitting between them. The CDR3 is CAIKGRADGYTF. Written as DNA, the CDR3 is TGTGCCATCAAGGGCAGGGCGGATGGCTACACCTTC.

The chain couples TRBV4-2 to TRBJ1-2, with 7 bases that match TRBD1. The CDR3 spans 18 residues. CDR1 and CDR2 (germline): LGHNA, YNFKEQ. V lost 1 base to trimming and J lost 9 bases; unmatched junction nucleotides: 20. In nucleotides, the CDR3 is TGTGCCAGCAGCCAAGTCGTTTTCCAGGGGGGCGAGTCTTCTTGCTACACCTTC. This translates into CASSQVVFQGGESSCYTF.

This chain connects TRBV27 to TRBJ2-5; 10 nucleotides align to TRBD1. This CDR3 region has 16 residues. CDR1 MNHEY and CDR2 SMNVEV come from the germline V gene (reference sequence). Trimming removed 5 bases from V and 3 bases from J; junction bases left unmatched: 9. CDR3 sequence reads: CASSPRTGGLEETQYF. The CDR3 DNA reads as TGTGCCAGCAGTCCACGGACAGGGGGTCTCGAAGAGACCCAGTACTTC.

The chain carries TRBV6-5 and TRBJ1-1; TRBD1 is a possible D gene (6 bases). The germline gives CDR1 MNHEY, CDR2 SVGAGI. Trimming stripped 5 bases from V and 0 bases from J, with 10 bases between. The CDR3 length is 14 residues. CDR3 sequence: CASSRQVMNTEAFF. CDR3 DNA sequence: TGTGCCAGCAGTAGACAGGTCATGAACACTGAAGCTTTCTTT.

This chain uses TRBV6-5 with TRBJ2-5, with D unresolved. The CDR3 has 13 amino acids. Germline V gives CDR1 MNHEY, CDR2 SVGAGI. V was pared by 6 bases and J by 7 bases, with 15 bases between. The CDR3 DNA sequence: TGTGCCAGCAGCCCCCCCCTAGATCGGACCCAGTACTTC. This encodes CASSPPLDRTQYF.

The J gene is TRBJ1-1, the V gene TRBV19; D is unresolved. Germline V gives CDR1 LNHDA, CDR2 SQIVND (reference sequence). The CDR3 totals 15 residues. With 3 bases removed from V and 11 bases from J, the gap between germline ends came to 22 bases. CDR3 protein: CASSISAANPSGAFF. The CDR3 DNA is TGTGCCAGTAGTATTTCCGCCGCGAATCCTTCGGGTGCTTTCTTT.

This CDR3 reads CASSPRTHPGARYNEQFF. CDR3 in DNA: TGTGCCAGCAGCCCCAGAACCCACCCGGGAGCCAGATACAATGAGCAGTTCTTC. This chain connects TRBV3-1 (or the pseudogene TRBV3-2) to TRBJ2-1, with D tentatively TRBD2 (6 bases). Germline V gene lookup returns CDR1 LGHDT and CDR2 YNNKEL (reference sequence). The CDR3 has 18 amino acids. Trimming took 4 bases from V and 4 from J, leaving 23 bases between them.

The chain combines TRBV7-3 with TRBJ2-5, with TRBD2 identical over 9 bases. Trimming cost V 5 bases and J 2 bases; bases outside gene matches: 6. From germline, CDR1 is SGHTA and CDR2 FQGTGA. The CDR3 extends over 15 amino acids. The CDR3 region is CASSRSGGSQETQYF. DNA of the CDR3: TGTGCCAGCAGCCGAAGCGGGGGGTCACAAGAGACCCAGTACTTC.

The chain recombines TRBV7-9 with TRBJ1-4; no reliable D call. Germline V lookup: CDR1 SEHNR, CDR2 FQNEAQ (reference sequence). V was clipped by 4 bases and J by 8 bases, with 20 bases between them. This CDR3 is 16 amino acids long. CDR3 DNA sequence: TGTGCCAGCAGCTCTCAAGGAGGGAGGTCTAGCGAAAAACTGTTTTTT. The encoded protein is CASSSQGGRSSEKLFF.